This T cell receptor beta chain was obtained from a study of T cells in Graves' hyperthyroidism and ophthalmopathy. Study-wide findings and caveats: Using 13 V-J features, a model discriminated ophthalmopathy from stable hyperthyroidism.

RNA transcripts gave rise to amplified TCR beta CDR3 regions. A first-round RT-PCR of the TCR CDR3 used the HTBI primer set. TCRdb re-called the multiplex PCR reads through MiXCR, storing one row per CDR3 protein. The table shows 500,000 to 800,000 distinct CDR3 sequences, with about 45% occurring only once. Patients having uncontrolled infection, another autoimmune disease, pregnancy or lactation were not included. Each diagnosis drew on symptoms, thyroxine, TRAb, thyroid ultrasound and orbital computed tomography findings. At least ten counts were recorded for this clonotype. Its antigen is still unknown. This TCR derives from an adult man with Graves' disease, either hyperthyroidism or ophthalmopathy (not recorded which). The sample taken for sequencing was peripheral blood or thyroid tissue (not recorded which).

CDR3: CASSAWTGGDQPQHF. The CDR3 DNA follows: TGTGCCAGCAGCGCATGGACAGGGGGCGATCAGCCCCAGCATTTT. The chain combines TRBV7-8 with TRBJ1-5, with 11 bases matching TRBD1. This CDR3 is 15 amino acids long. Trimming took 5 bases from V and 5 from J; bases not matched to a gene: 5. Germline loops: CDR1 SGHVS, CDR2 FQNEAQ.